This entry concerns a single T cell receptor beta chain. The antigen remains unidentified. V lost 3 bases to trimming and J lost 6 bases; unmatched junction nucleotides: 8. CDR3 length: 14 amino acids. The germline gives CDR1 SGHRS, CDR2 YFSETQ. The data belong to a study of Ad26.COV2.S vaccination and SARS-CoV-2 variants. Overall study: Intramuscular Ad26.COV2.S doses were given once or twice, 56 days apart.

The study's findings and limits: Similar non-spike TCR breadth was observed in recipients of vaccine and of placebo.

Measured with immunoSEQ multiplex PCR; TCRdb has only the in-frame clones, and not every one. The data contain 330,000 or so clones, roughly 90% of them singletons. Treatment of the sample: around 19 received Ad26.COV2.S at low or high dose, single or two shots; about five received placebo; per-sample allocation not given. Sampling was done on day 63 after the first vaccine or placebo injection. Within Boston, the person who donated was an adult of 18-55 years. The rearrangement links TRBV5-1 to TRBJ1-2, with 7 bases fitting TRBD1. Sequences were derived from peripheral blood, sampled in a trial of Ad26.COV2.S vaccine versus placebo. The receptor comes from a person between 18 and 65 years old who received the Ad26.COV2.S COVID-19 vaccine or a placebo. CDR3 sequence: CASSSRSGTDGYTF. The CDR3 nucleotides read TGCGCCAGCAGCTCCAGATCCGGGACAGATGGCTACACCTTC.